The entry below gives a single T cell receptor (beta chain) sequence along with its context. Sequencing was performed with immunoSEQ multiplex PCR; in TCRdb, only in-frame clones are kept and a portion is missing. The sample records 2 million to 2.5 million clones, approximately 96% being singletons. CDR1 MGHDK and CDR2 SYGVNS come from the germline V gene. This CDR3 is built from 15 residues. V was pared by 3 bases and J by 0 bases, with 10 bases between. The data originate from a study of shared clonotypes between healthy human individuals. Material for sequencing was naive CD4+ T cells sorted from blood. The sample's subset: CD45RA+ positively selected. The chain recombines TRBV25-1 with TRBJ2-3; D not certain. This sequence was found in a man younger than 30 in good health. CDR3 sequence reads: CASSDRRPSTDTQYF. CDR3 bases: TGTGCCAGCAGTGACCGCAGGCCTAGCACAGATACGCAGTATTTT.